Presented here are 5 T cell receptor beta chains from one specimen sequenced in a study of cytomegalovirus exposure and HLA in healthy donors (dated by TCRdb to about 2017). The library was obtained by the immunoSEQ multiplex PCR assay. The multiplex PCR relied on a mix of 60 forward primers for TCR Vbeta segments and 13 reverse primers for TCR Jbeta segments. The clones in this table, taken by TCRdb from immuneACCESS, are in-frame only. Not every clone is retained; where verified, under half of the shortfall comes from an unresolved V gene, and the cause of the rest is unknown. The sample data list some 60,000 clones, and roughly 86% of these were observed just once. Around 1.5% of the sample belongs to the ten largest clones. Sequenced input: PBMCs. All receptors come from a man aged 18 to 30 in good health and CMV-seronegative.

CDR3 loop: CASSFWTAQNTEAFF. CDR3 coding DNA: TGTGCCAGCAGCTTTTGGACAGCACAGAACACTGAAGCTTTCTTT. V usage is TRBV11-3 and J usage is TRBJ1-1; the D gene is possibly TRBD1 (6 bases). Per the germline V gene, CDR1 is SGHNT and CDR2 is YENEEA. Trimming removed 3 bases from V and 1 base from J, with 12 bases in between. The CDR3 spans 15 residues. Full variable domain (outside the CDR3, taken from reference TRBV11-3 and TRBJ1-1): EAGVVQSPRYKIIEKKQPVAFWCNPISGHNTLYWYLQNLGQGPELLIRYENEEAVDDSQLPKDRFSAERLKGVDSTLKIQPAELGDSAVYLCASSFWTAQNTEAFFGQGTRLTVV.

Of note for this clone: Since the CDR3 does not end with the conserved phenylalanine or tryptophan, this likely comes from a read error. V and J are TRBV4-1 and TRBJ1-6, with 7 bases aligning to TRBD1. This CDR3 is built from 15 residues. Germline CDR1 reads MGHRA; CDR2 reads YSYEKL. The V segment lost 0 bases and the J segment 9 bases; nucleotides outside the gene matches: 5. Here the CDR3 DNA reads TGCGCCAGCAGCCAAGAAGAGGGGGCAGTTTCACCCCTCCACCTT. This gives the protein CASSQEEGAVSPLHL.

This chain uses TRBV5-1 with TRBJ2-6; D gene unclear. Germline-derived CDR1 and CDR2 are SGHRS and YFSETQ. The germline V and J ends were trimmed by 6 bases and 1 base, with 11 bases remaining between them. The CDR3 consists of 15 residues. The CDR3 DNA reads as TGCGCCAGCACGGAGCTTCCTTCTGGGGCCAACGTCCTGACTTTC. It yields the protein CASTELPSGANVLTF. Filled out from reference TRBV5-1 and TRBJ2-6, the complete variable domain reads KAGVTQTPRYLIKTRGQQVTLSCSPISGHRSVSWYQQTPGQGLQFLFEYFSETQRNKGNFPGRFSGRQFSNSRSEMNVSTLELGDSALYLCASTELPSGANVLTFGAGSRLTVL.

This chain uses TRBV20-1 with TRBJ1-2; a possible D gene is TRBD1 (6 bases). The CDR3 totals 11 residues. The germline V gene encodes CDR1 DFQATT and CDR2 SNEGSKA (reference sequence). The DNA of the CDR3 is TGCAGCCTTGCAGGGGTTCAGGGCTACACCTTC. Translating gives CSLAGVQGYTF.

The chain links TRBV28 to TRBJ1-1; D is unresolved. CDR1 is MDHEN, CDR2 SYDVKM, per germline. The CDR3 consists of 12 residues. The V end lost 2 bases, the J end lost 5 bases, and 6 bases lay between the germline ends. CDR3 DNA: TGTGCCAGCAGTTTAGACGGGACTGAAGCTTTCTTT. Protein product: CASSLDGTEAFF. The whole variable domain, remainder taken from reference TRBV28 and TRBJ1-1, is DVKVTQSSRYLVKRTGEKVFLECVQDMDHENMFWYRQDPGLGLRLIYFSYDVKMKEKGDIPEGYSVSREKKERFSLILESASTNQTSMYLCASSLDGTEAFFGQGTRLTVV.